This entry is about one T cell receptor beta chain. The antigen remains unidentified. A read error is possible here, since a much larger clone lies one base away. The CDR3 does not close with the conserved phenylalanine or tryptophan, likely indicating a read error. The data stem from a study of T-cell memory formation after mild COVID-19. Study-wide background: In these data, TCR clusters were largely donor specific.

From 5'RACE with constant-segment primers came TCR alpha and TCR beta cDNA libraries that carried sample barcodes and UMIs. Using its own MiXCR run on the 5' RACE reads, TCRdb lists one record per CDR3 protein. The table lists fewer than 400,000 distinct CDR3 sequences, more than 15% of them singletons. Study-level points and caveats: The CD4+ clones that contracted clustered mainly within CM and EM, and the CD8+ clones concentrated in EMRA. Day 15 to 85 contracting clones showed balanced CD4/CD8; day 15 to 37 expanders favored CD4+.

Germline V gives CDR1 SEHNR, CDR2 FQNEAQ (reference sequence). Trimming took off 2 bases at V and 9 bases at J, with 14 bases between the two ends. The CDR3 extends over 14 amino acids. The chain employs TRBV7-9 and TRBJ2-1, with D possibly being TRBD2 (5 bases). This TCR was sampled from a man aged 18 to 30 who had mild COVID-19 (a few samples of this study predate the infection). Cell type and time point are not known. Sequencing used PBMCs or a T cell subset sorted from them (not recorded which). The CDR3 here is CASSLFRVEGEQFL. The CDR3 coding sequence is TGTGCCAGCAGCTTATTTCGGGTAGAGGGTGAGCAGTTCTTA.